This TCR beta chain was retrieved from a study of CD8+ T cells in alopecia areata. Turning to the study itself: Treatment of the treated patients consisted of oral tofacitinib, 5 to 10 mg twice daily.

Individuals with alopecia areata gave both lesional scalp punch biopsies and peripheral blood for collection. The ends lost 5 bases at V and 7 bases at J; junction bases unmatched: 8. The CDR3 length is 14 residues. Germline V gene data show CDR1 as SNHLY and CDR2 as FYNNEI. Extraction of RNA preceded its reverse transcription into cDNA, which served as the sequencing template. Assay used: immunoSEQ multiplex PCR; TCRdb lists only in-frame clones, some missing. Seen here are more than 150,000 clones, about 60% observed once, and the top ten hold roughly 15%. The genes are TRBV2 and TRBJ2-5, with 9 bases aligning to TRBD2. This clonotype was sampled from a human donor with alopecia areata. The starting material was CD4+ T cells sorted from blood, obtained at week 0. CDR3 DNA sequence: TGTGCCAGCAGTCGAACTAGCGGGCAGGGGACCCAGTACTTC. Its protein is CASSRTSGQGTQYF.